Each of the 12 T cell receptor beta chains below was sequenced from the same sample in a study of cytomegalovirus exposure and HLA in healthy donors. TCRdb keeps only in-frame clones here, not all; method: immunoSEQ multiplex PCR. The sample yields approximately 180,000 clones, about nine tenths seen once. Sequencing used PBMCs. The receptors shown here come from a man aged 18-30 years in good health and CMV-seropositive.

This clone was found a few times. The CDR3 coding sequence is TGTGCCAGCAGCCAAGCCGGGACTAGCTCGAACACCGGGGAGCTGTTTTTT. Translating it yields CASSQAGTSSNTGELFF. The V call is TRBV4-2, the J call TRBJ2-2, with TRBD2 matching over 9 bases. Trimming at V came to 1 base and at J to 0 bases, leaving 3 bases not matched to a gene. Germline V gene lookup returns CDR1 LGHNA and CDR2 YNFKEQ. The CDR3 totals 17 residues.

This chain links TRBV9 with TRBJ2-6; 9 bases match TRBD1. This CDR3 spans 19 amino acids. Germline V gene sequence: CDR1 SGDLS, CDR2 YYNGEE. V was clipped by 1 base and J by 2 bases; unmatched bases: 10. The CDR3 loop reads CASSVRSQGALTGANVLTF. CDR3 DNA: TGTGCCAGCAGCGTAAGGTCACAGGGGGCATTAACTGGGGCCAACGTCCTGACTTTC.

V and J are TRBV4-3 and TRBJ1-5; D possibly corresponds to TRBD1 (5 bases). V was cut by 1 base and J by 14 bases, with 12 bases left in between. The germline V gene encodes CDR1 LGHNA and CDR2 YSLEER. The CDR3 runs to 12 residues. CDR3 sequence: CASSQASAGKHF. CDR3 bases: TGCGCCAGCAGCCAAGCGAGCGCAGGGAAGCATTTT.

This chain links TRBV6-1 with TRBJ2-3, with 8 nucleotides matching TRBD2. This CDR3 region has 14 residues. Germline loops: CDR1 MNHNS, CDR2 SASEGT. J gave up 2 bases and V 7 bases, and 5 bases lay outside the gene matches. CDR3 sequence: CASTPRGATDTQYF. CDR3 sequence (DNA): TGTGCCAGCACCCCGCGGGGGGCCACAGATACGCAGTATTTT.

The V call is TRBV15, the J call TRBJ2-7, with 8 bases fitting TRBD1. V was pared by 1 base and J by 5 bases, with 7 bases of the junction left unmatched. Germline-derived CDR1 and CDR2 are LNHNV and YYDKDF (reference sequence). The CDR3 totals 15 residues. CDR3 coding DNA: TGTGCCACCAGCAGAGGACGGACAGGGATCGACGAGCAGTACTTC. The encoded protein is CATSRGRTGIDEQYF.

The sample holds a few counts of this clone. The J gene is TRBJ1-5, the V gene TRBV6-5, with D tentatively TRBD1 (6 bases). In germline, CDR1 is MNHEY, CDR2 SVGAGI. Trimming left V 5 bases short and J 5 bases short, with 13 bases between. The CDR3 runs to 14 residues. The CDR3 protein is CASSLRGGDQPQHF. CDR3 in DNA: TGTGCCAGCAGTCTCAGGGGAGGGGATCAGCCCCAGCATTTT.

The V call is TRBV7-3, the J call TRBJ1-2, with D possibly matching TRBD1 (6 bases). Trimming removed 0 bases at V and 5 bases at J, with 7 bases between. Germline V gives CDR1 SGHTA, CDR2 FQGTGA. The CDR3 length is 13 residues. In DNA form, the CDR3 reads TGTGCCAGCAGCTTAACCACAGGGTATGGCTACACCTTC. Protein: CASSLTTGYGYTF.

The rearrangement uses TRBV7-2 and TRBJ1-1; no reliable D call. Germline assignment: CDR1 SGHTA and CDR2 FQGNSA. The CDR3 runs to 12 residues. The V end lost 2 bases, the J end lost 5 bases, and 6 bases lay between the germline ends. CDR3 loop: CASSLPVTEAFF. Here the CDR3 DNA reads TGTGCCAGCAGCTTACCCGTAACTGAAGCTTTCTTT. The entire variable domain, with the rest obtained from reference TRBV7-2 and TRBJ1-1, is as follows: GAGVSQSPSNKVTEKGKDVELRCDPISGHTALYWYRQSLGQGLEFLIYFQGNSAPDKSGLPSDRFSAERTGGSVSTLTIQRTQQEDSAVYLCASSLPVTEAFFGQGTRLTVV.

The V call is TRBV7-2, the J call TRBJ1-5; 8 nucleotides match TRBD1. Germline CDR1 SGHTA, CDR2 FQGNSA. J was trimmed by 4 bases and V by 5 bases; bases with no gene match: 7. The CDR3 is 15 amino acids. The CDR3 region has the DNA TGTGCCAGCAGCCCGCTGTGGACAGGGAATCAGCCCCAGCATTTT. Its translation is CASSPLWTGNQPQHF. The variable domain in full, completed from reference TRBV7-2 and TRBJ1-5, reads GAGVSQSPSNKVTEKGKDVELRCDPISGHTALYWYRQSLGQGLEFLIYFQGNSAPDKSGLPSDRFSAERTGGSVSTLTIQRTQQEDSAVYLCASSPLWTGNQPQHFGDGTRLSIL.

The V call is TRBV7-2, the J call TRBJ2-3; no clear D. Germline loops: CDR1 SGHTA, CDR2 FQGNSA. This CDR3 is 12 amino acids long. V lost 5 bases, J lost 2 bases, and 5 bases lay in between. As DNA, the CDR3 is TGTGCCAGCAGCCGTTTCACAGATACGCAGTATTTT. Protein sequence: CASSRFTDTQYF.

The chain links TRBV4-3 to TRBJ2-7, with 12 bases matching TRBD2. There are 19 residues in the CDR3. Germline CDR1 and CDR2: LGHNA and YSLEER. With 3 bases clipped from V and 3 bases from J, the junction kept 15 bases outside the gene matches. The CDR3 reads CASSQGLAGGPRVVYEQYF. The CDR3 DNA is TGCGCCAGCAGCCAGGGCCTAGCGGGAGGGCCGAGAGTAGTCTACGAGCAGTACTTC.

V usage is TRBV7-2 and J usage is TRBJ2-1; the match to TRBD2 covers 8 bases. Germline-derived CDR1 and CDR2 are SGHTA and FQGNSA. The junction had 13 bases not matched to a gene; V was cut back by 3 bases and J by 15 bases. This CDR3 has 14 amino acids. The CDR3 nucleotides are TGTGCCAGCAGCTTTGCCGGGACTAGGAATGATCCGTTCTTC. It specifies CASSFAGTRNDPFF.